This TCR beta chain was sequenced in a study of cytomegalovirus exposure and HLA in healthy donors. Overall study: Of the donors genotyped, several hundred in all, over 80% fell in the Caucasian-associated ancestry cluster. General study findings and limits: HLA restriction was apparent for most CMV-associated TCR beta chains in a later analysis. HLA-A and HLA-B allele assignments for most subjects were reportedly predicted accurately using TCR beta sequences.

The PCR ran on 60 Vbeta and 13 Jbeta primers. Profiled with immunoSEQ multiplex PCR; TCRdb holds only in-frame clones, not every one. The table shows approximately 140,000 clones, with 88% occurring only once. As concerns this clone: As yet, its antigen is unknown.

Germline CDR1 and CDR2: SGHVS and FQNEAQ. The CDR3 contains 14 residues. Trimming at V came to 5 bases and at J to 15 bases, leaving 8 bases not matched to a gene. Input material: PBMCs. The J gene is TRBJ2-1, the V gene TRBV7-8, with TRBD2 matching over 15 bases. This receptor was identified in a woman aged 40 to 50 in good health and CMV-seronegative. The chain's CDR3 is CASSLGLAGGPGFF. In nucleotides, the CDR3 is TGTGCCAGCAGCCTCGGACTAGCGGGAGGGCCTGGGTTCTTC.